This T cell receptor (beta chain) was recorded in a study of T cell clonality in common variable immunodeficiency. The CDR3 is 14 amino acids. V was pared by 5 bases and J by 4 bases, with 6 bases of the junction left unmatched. In germline, CDR1 is LNHDA, CDR2 SQIVND (reference sequence). Some clones are missing from TCRdb's copy, which holds only in-frame ones; the method was immunoSEQ multiplex PCR. The sample shows approximately 14,000 clones, none of them appearing just once. To note about this clone: Antigen specificity is unknown. The read falls 3 residues short of the CDR3 end, and the missing part is taken from the germline J gene.

Overall study findings and caveats: Reportedly, TCR beta sequences from common variable immunodeficiency showed fewer deletions and N-nucleotide insertions.

CVID meant reduced serum IgG, IgA and/or IgM plus specific antibody deficiency. Sequenced: peripheral blood mononuclear cells. The origin of this receptor is a human donor with common variable immunodeficiency. J is TRBJ1-1 and V is TRBV19; 8 nucleotides line up with TRBD1. The sequenced CDR3 bases are TGTGCCAGTAGTGTGGACAGGGCGGGCACTGAA. It encodes CASSVDRAGTE. The entire CDR3 reads CASSVDRAGTEAFF.